A single sample gave rise to the 24 T cell receptor beta chains below, sequenced in a study of neoadjuvant anti-PD-1 for oral cavity cancer listed by TCRdb under 2021. Per the publication, the time point label means: after neoadjuvant nivolumab, at surgical resection. Library preparation employed the immunoSEQ multiplex PCR assay. Sourced from immuneACCESS, this table was stored by TCRdb with only in-frame sequences that have V and J called. A share of the clones is absent; for the studies checked, an unresolved V gene accounts for under half, and the remainder has no known explanation. Across this sample there are just under 70,000 clones, with about 85% seen only once. The top ten constitute less than 4% of the sample. The sequencing here drew on PBMCs, taken after nivolumab (anti-PD-1) treatment. The source is a person aged 40 to 85 with oral cavity squamous cell carcinoma.

The V and J genes are TRBV2 and TRBJ1-4; D unresolved. Germline V CDR1 and CDR2: SNHLY, FYNNEI. The V end was cut by 5 bases, the J end by 6 bases, with 7 bases between. The CDR3 is made up of 12 amino acids. The CDR3 region has the DNA TGTGCCAGCAGTCGGGGATATGAAAAACTGTTTTTT. It specifies CASSRGYEKLFF.

The genes are TRBV30 and TRBJ1-5; no firm D call. This CDR3 region has 12 residues. Trimming left V 1 base short and J 7 bases short, with 8 bases between. CDR1 and CDR2 (germline): GTSNPN, SVGIG (reference sequence). The CDR3 sequence is CAWSAPGQPQHF. The CDR3 DNA follows: TGTGCCTGGAGTGCCCCCGGGCAGCCCCAGCATTTT.

The rearrangement uses TRBV30 and TRBJ2-1; the match to TRBD2 covers 14 bases. J lost 7 bases, V lost 5 bases, and 16 bases had no gene match. CDR3 length: 18 residues. Germline lookup yields CDR1 GTSNPN and CDR2 SVGIG (reference sequence). CDR3 in amino acids: CAWLGTSGSEVRSNEQFF. Here the CDR3 DNA reads TGTGCCTGGCTTGGGACTAGCGGGAGTGAAGTGAGGTCGAATGAGCAGTTCTTC.

V gene TRBV9 combines with J gene TRBJ1-2; D may be TRBD1 (6 bases). V was trimmed by 5 bases and J by 5 bases, leaving 19 bases between them. The CDR3 totals 15 residues. CDR1 SGDLS and CDR2 YYNGEE come from the germline V gene. The CDR3 spells CASSPQGGTGYGYTF. CDR3 DNA: TGTGCCAGCAGTCCCCAAGGGGGAACTGGGTATGGCTACACCTTC.

This chain connects TRBV5-1 to TRBJ2-1; 8 nucleotides align to TRBD2. V shed 0 bases and J 8 bases; nucleotides not matched to a gene: 7. The CDR3 length is 15 residues. Per the germline V gene, CDR1 is SGHRS and CDR2 is YFSETQ. The chain's CDR3 is CASSLGGRRLDEQFF. The CDR3 nucleotides read TGCGCCAGCAGCTTGGGCGGGAGGAGATTGGATGAGCAGTTCTTC.

The chain carries TRBV27 and TRBJ2-5, with 9 bases matching TRBD1. The CDR3 is 15 residues long. After removal of 2 bases from V and 4 bases from J, the junction contained 5 bases not matched to a gene. CDR1 is MNHEY and CDR2 is SMNVEV in the germline V gene (reference sequence). The CDR3 sequence: CASSLGTGLGETQYF. For the CDR3, the DNA is TGTGCCAGCAGTTTAGGGACAGGGTTAGGAGAGACCCAGTACTTC.

This clone was recorded once. CDR3 loop: CASSVGWVGPYSNQPQHF. CDR3 bases: TGTGCCAGTAGTGTGGGATGGGTTGGACCTTATAGCAATCAGCCCCAGCATTTT. The J gene is TRBJ1-5, the V gene TRBV19; D is ambiguous. Germline V gives CDR1 LNHDA, CDR2 SQIVND (reference sequence). The length of the CDR3 is 18 residues. Between the trimmed V and J ends, which lost 5 bases and 0 bases, there was a span of 20 bases.

The chain uses TRBV2 and TRBJ2-1, with 7 bases aligning to TRBD1. The V segment lost 1 base and the J segment 16 bases; nucleotides outside the gene matches: 10. Germline CDR1 reads SNHLY; CDR2 reads FYNNEI. The CDR3 length is 13 residues. CDR3 protein: CASSEGLNRGIFF. The CDR3 nucleotides read TGTGCCAGCAGTGAAGGACTCAACAGGGGTATTTTCTTC.

This clone showed up just once. V usage is TRBV6-1 and J usage is TRBJ1-3; TRBD1 is a possible D gene (6 bases). V lost 2 bases and J 1 base, leaving 12 bases between the germline ends. This CDR3 region has 16 residues. CDR1 and CDR2 (germline): MNHNS, SASEGT. Here the CDR3 DNA reads TGTGCCAGCAGTGAAAGGGGGGGTGCATCTGGAAACACCATATATTTT. Amino acids: CASSERGGASGNTIYF.

The V and J genes are TRBV10-1 and TRBJ2-1; D call uncertain. Germline CDR1 is WNHNN and CDR2 is SYGVQD (reference sequence). The CDR3 consists of 15 residues. Trimming shortened V by 3 bases and J by 0 bases, and 9 bases separated the two germline ends. The CDR3: CASSEGIHSYNEQFF. The CDR3 bases are TGCGCCAGCAGTGAAGGGATCCACTCCTACAATGAGCAGTTCTTC.

The CDR3 DNA reads as TGTGCCAGCAGCCTACAGGGGTCGAACACTGAAGCTTTCTTT. Its translation: CASSLQGSNTEAFF. The V and J genes are TRBV7-2 and TRBJ1-1, with 7 bases fitting TRBD1. The junction had 4 bases not matched to a gene; V was cut back by 5 bases and J by 1 base. The CDR3 length is 14 residues. CDR1 is SGHTA, CDR2 FQGNSA, per germline. Supplemented by reference TRBV7-2 and TRBJ1-1, the full variable domain reads GAGVSQSPSNKVTEKGKDVELRCDPISGHTALYWYRQSLGQGLEFLIYFQGNSAPDKSGLPSDRFSAERTGGSVSTLTIQRTQQEDSAVYLCASSLQGSNTEAFFGQGTRLTVV.

The chain uses TRBV6-6 and TRBJ2-1; 8 nucleotides match TRBD1. The germline CDR1 and CDR2 sequences are MNHNY and SVGAGI (reference sequence). CDR3 size: 16 residues. V lost 5 bases to trimming and J lost 3 bases; unmatched junction nucleotides: 9. CDR3 in amino acids: CASSKTQGALYNEQFF. CDR3 DNA sequence: TGTGCCAGCAGTAAGACGCAGGGGGCGCTCTACAATGAGCAGTTCTTC.

V and J are TRBV6-1 and TRBJ2-5, with unresolved D. CDR1 is MNHNS and CDR2 is SASEGT in the germline V gene. V shed 3 bases and J shed 1 base, with 12 bases lying between them. CDR3 length equals 15 residues. The CDR3 DNA is TGTGCCAGCAGTGAGCCCAGTACGTTCCAAGAGACCCAGTACTTC. This sequence encodes CASSEPSTFQETQYF.

This clone was detected once. V usage is TRBV27 and J usage is TRBJ2-7, with 10 bases lining up with TRBD1. This CDR3 has 14 amino acids. CDR1 MNHEY and CDR2 SMNVEV come from the germline V gene (reference sequence). V was pared by 2 bases and J by 7 bases, with 5 bases of the junction left unmatched. DNA for the CDR3: TGTGCCAGCAGTTTAGGGGACAGGGGTGAAGAGCAGTACTTC. It codes for CASSLGDRGEEQYF.

This clone was counted once. The chain links TRBV5-4 to TRBJ1-2; 7 bases fit TRBD1. V shed 4 bases, J shed 3 bases, and the junction held 3 bases outside the gene matches. The CDR3 has 13 amino acids. CDR1 and CDR2 from the germline V gene are SGHNT and YYREEE (reference sequence). The CDR3 coding sequence is TGTGCCAGCAGCATGGACAGGTACTATGGCTACACCTTC. Translation: CASSMDRYYGYTF.

This sequence joins TRBV7-2 and TRBJ1-5; tentatively, D is TRBD1 (5 bases). CDR3 length: 15 amino acids. The ends were cut back, 0 bases at V and 7 bases at J, with 13 bases in the middle. Per the germline V gene, CDR1 is SGHTA and CDR2 is FQGNSA. CDR3 sequence: CASSLAGTEVQPQHF. For the CDR3, the DNA is TGTGCCAGCAGCTTAGCAGGGACCGAGGTCCAGCCCCAGCATTTT.

The V call is TRBV6-6, the J call TRBJ2-4, with D uncertain. V lost 5 bases and J lost 7, with 12 bases in between. This CDR3 is built from 13 residues. Germline CDR1 and CDR2: MNHNY and SVGAGI (reference sequence). The CDR3 sequence: CASSQPSGNIQYF. CDR3 DNA sequence: TGTGCCAGCAGTCAGCCCTCTGGGAACATTCAGTACTTC.

This clone has only a few counts. The chain joins TRBV18 to TRBJ2-7; unclear D gene. Germline CDR1 is KGHSH and CDR2 is LQKENI. The CDR3 is made up of 12 amino acids. The germline V and J ends were trimmed by 3 bases and 2 bases, with 5 bases remaining between them. This CDR3 is CASSPEPYEQYF. The CDR3 region has the DNA TGTGCCAGCTCACCGGAGCCCTACGAGCAGTACTTC. The full variable domain, its missing parts supplied by reference TRBV18 and TRBJ2-7, is NAGVMQNPRHLVRRRGQEARLRCSPMKGHSHVYWYRQLPEEGLKFMVYLQKENIIDESGMPKERFSAEFPKEGPSILRIQQVVRGDSAAYFCASSPEPYEQYFGPGTRLTVT.

The CDR3 coding sequence is TGTGCCAGCAGCTGGGACAGGCAACTGAAGGGCTACACCTTC. It codes for CASSWDRQLKGYTF. The V gene is TRBV5-6, the J gene TRBJ1-2; 8 nucleotides match TRBD1. The CDR3 is 14 amino acids. The germline gives CDR1 SGHDT, CDR2 YYEEEE. V trimming: 3 bases; J trimming: 8 bases; junction bases outside the gene matches: 9.

The genes are TRBV11-2 and TRBJ2-5, with D perhaps matching TRBD2 (5 bases). V was clipped by 4 bases and J by 2 bases, with 17 bases between them. The CDR3 has 16 amino acids. Germline values: CDR1 SGHAT, CDR2 FQNNGV. In nucleotides, the CDR3 is TGTGCCAGCAGCTCGAACCCACTAGTTTCACAAGAGACCCAGTACTTC. This sequence encodes CASSSNPLVSQETQYF.

The chain uses TRBV13 and TRBJ1-3; D is unclear. Germline V gene data show CDR1 as PRHDT and CDR2 as FYEKMQ (reference sequence). Trimming removed 5 bases at V and 0 bases at J, with 5 bases between. The CDR3 totals 13 residues. The CDR3 sequence is CASSRYSGNTIYF. Here the CDR3 DNA reads TGTGCCAGCAGCCGATACTCTGGAAACACCATATATTTT.

The rearrangement uses TRBV7-9 and TRBJ1-2; no definite D call. This CDR3 spans 12 amino acids. V lost 5 bases and J lost 2, with 6 bases in between. From germline, CDR1 is SEHNR and CDR2 FQNEAQ (reference sequence). In nucleotides, the CDR3 is TGTGCCAGCAGCGTAGGAAACTATGGCTACACCTTC. Residues: CASSVGNYGYTF. Complete variable domain (other parts from reference TRBV7-9 and TRBJ1-2): DTGVSQNPRHKITKRGQNVTFRCDPISEHNRLYWYRQTLGQGPEFLTYFQNEAQLEKSRLLSDRFSAERPKGSFSTLEIQRTEQGDSAMYLCASSVGNYGYTFGSGTRLTVV.

V is TRBV5-1 and J is TRBJ2-7; 11 bases line up with TRBD1. Losses at the gene ends were 8 bases for V and 0 bases for J; bases not matched to a gene: 1. The length of the CDR3 is 13 residues. Germline CDR1 is SGHRS and CDR2 is YFSETQ. This CDR3 is CASGTGGSYEQYF. CDR3 coding DNA: TGCGCCAGTGGGACAGGGGGCTCCTACGAGCAGTACTTC.

This chain links TRBV7-8 with TRBJ1-2; 8 bases map to TRBD1. J was trimmed by 4 bases and V by 5 bases; bases with no gene match: 6. The CDR3 contains 14 residues. Germline lookup yields CDR1 SGHVS and CDR2 FQNEAQ. The CDR3 region is CASSRGQGAYGYTF. The CDR3 nucleotides read TGTGCCAGCAGCAGAGGACAGGGCGCCTATGGCTACACCTTC.